These 23 T cell receptor beta chains were all obtained from the same sample, sequenced in a study of OX40 agonist ivuxolimab in advanced cancers. Libraries were prepared by immunoSEQ multiplex PCR; TCRdb keeps only in-frame clonotypes and omits some of them. Seen here are roughly 81,000 clones, more than 70% observed once, and the top ten hold around 0.45%. The material sequenced was CD4+ or CD8+ T cells sorted from blood, taken in a trial of the OX40 agonist ivuxolimab. Receptors originate from an adult with an advanced solid tumor such as melanoma, head and neck, liver or kidney cancer.

The V and J genes are TRBV9 and TRBJ2-7, with a weak D call TRBD1 (5 bases). Germline assignment: CDR1 SGDLS and CDR2 YYNGEE. The CDR3 is made up of 13 amino acids. V was clipped by 3 bases and J by 3 bases, with 10 bases between them. In DNA form, the CDR3 reads TGTGCCAGCAGCGGGCCGGACAACTACGAGCAGTACTTC. The encoded protein is CASSGPDNYEQYF.

This chain uses TRBV9 with TRBJ2-1, with no clear D. CDR1 is SGDLS, CDR2 YYNGEE, per germline. The CDR3 totals 15 residues. V was trimmed by 4 bases and J by 0 bases, leaving 11 bases between them. This CDR3 reads CASSLDSGSYNEQFF. CDR3 in DNA: TGTGCCAGCAGCTTAGACTCCGGCTCCTACAATGAGCAGTTCTTC.

This clone has just one count. The chain employs TRBV5-1 and TRBJ2-5; D may be TRBD2 (6 bases). Germline V gene data show CDR1 as SGHRS and CDR2 as YFSETQ. Between the trimmed V and J ends, which lost 0 bases and 4 bases, there was a span of 10 bases. The CDR3 is 14 amino acids. The CDR3: CASSLEPGVETQYF. In nucleotides, the CDR3 is TGCGCCAGCAGCTTGGAACCGGGGGTAGAGACCCAGTACTTC.

The V gene is TRBV19, the J gene TRBJ2-1; D ambiguous. V shed 2 bases and J shed 3 bases, with 17 bases lying between them. The CDR3 length is 17 residues. Germline CDR1 LNHDA, CDR2 SQIVND (reference sequence). The CDR3 DNA reads as TGTGCCAGTAGTATAAGGCAGCCTTTACCATACTACAATGAGCAGTTCTTC. Its translation is CASSIRQPLPYYNEQFF.

The chain links TRBV7-6 to TRBJ2-1, with D possibly TRBD2 on 7 matching bases. The CDR3 covers 14 residues. CDR1 is SGHVS and CDR2 is FNYEAQ in the germline V gene. V was trimmed by 5 bases and J by 5 bases, leaving 13 bases between them. CDR3 DNA sequence: TGTGCCAGCAGCGTACGGGGGGCCGACAATGAGCAGTTCTTC. Its protein is CASSVRGADNEQFF.

This chain uses TRBV14 with TRBJ2-3, with D tentatively TRBD1 (6 bases). Germline V gives CDR1 SGHDN, CDR2 FVKESK. V was trimmed by 2 bases and J by 3 bases, leaving 9 bases between them. The CDR3 loop spans 14 amino acids. CDR3 in DNA: TGTGCCAGCAGCCAATCAACAGGGACAGATACGCAGTATTTT. Protein sequence: CASSQSTGTDTQYF.

The chain combines TRBV2 with TRBJ1-3; no reliable D call. The germline gives CDR1 SNHLY, CDR2 FYNNEI. V lost 8 bases and J 9 bases, leaving 11 bases between the germline ends. The length of the CDR3 is 11 residues. The CDR3 spells CASLEWGTIYF. CDR3 nucleotides: TGTGCCAGCCTGGAATGGGGCACCATATATTTT.

This chain connects TRBV2 to TRBJ1-1, with no clear D. The CDR3 sequence is 16 residues long. The germline V gene encodes CDR1 SNHLY and CDR2 FYNNEI. Trimming took off 4 bases at V and 3 bases at J, with 18 bases between the two ends. CDR3 region: CASSVPAGREDTEAFF. The CDR3 DNA sequence: TGTGCCAGCAGTGTCCCAGCCGGTCGGGAGGACACTGAAGCTTTCTTT.

The V and J genes are TRBV2 and TRBJ1-4; 10 positions agree with TRBD1. Germline loops: CDR1 SNHLY, CDR2 FYNNEI. The CDR3 contains 15 residues. Trimming took 4 bases from V and 4 from J; bases not matched to a gene: 3. The CDR3, as DNA: TGTGCCAGCAGTGGACAGGGGGCGGGTAATGAAAAACTGTTTTTT. Translation: CASSGQGAGNEKLFF.

This rearrangement joins TRBV11-3 to TRBJ2-7, with 8 bases that match TRBD1. The germline CDR1 and CDR2 sequences are SGHNT and YENEEA. The CDR3 sequence is 13 residues long. The V and J ends lost 5 bases and 4 bases, in that order; junction bases with no gene match: 4. The DNA of the CDR3 is TGTGCCAGCAGCGTCAGGACAGGGTACGAGCAGTACTTC. This translates into CASSVRTGYEQYF.

This clone was recorded once. The chain has TRBV6-5 and TRBJ1-5, with 7 bases aligning to TRBD1. This CDR3 has 13 amino acids. Trimming removed 6 bases from V and 5 bases from J; junction bases left unmatched: 4. CDR1 and CDR2 from the germline V gene are MNHEY and SVGAGI. The CDR3 bases are TGTGCCAGCAGGGGGACAGCGGATCAGCCCCAGCATTTT. Translating it yields CASRGTADQPQHF.

The chain carries TRBV6-1 and TRBJ2-7, with TRBD2 matching over 8 bases. This CDR3 region has 13 residues. Germline values: CDR1 MNHNS, CDR2 SASEGT. V lost 6 bases and J lost 2; bases outside the gene matches: 3. CDR3 region: CASRRGAPYEQYF. Here the CDR3 DNA reads TGTGCCAGCAGGCGGGGGGCACCCTACGAGCAGTACTTC.

As concerns this clone: One end of the junction is discordant with germline, which a read error may explain. The chain combines TRBV5-1 with TRBJ1-5, with unresolved D. This CDR3 comprises 15 residues. From germline, CDR1 is SGHRS and CDR2 YFSETQ. As DNA, the CDR3 is TGTGCCAGCAGGAAGCTCGACATTCCGGATCAGCCCCAGCATTTT. Protein: CASRKLDIPDQPQHF.

V and J are TRBV6-5 and TRBJ2-7; 13 nucleotides match TRBD2. This CDR3 comprises 14 residues. Germline V gene lookup returns CDR1 MNHEY and CDR2 SVGAGI. The V segment lost 6 bases and the J segment 3 bases; nucleotides outside the gene matches: 2. CDR3 bases: TGTGCCAGCAGCCGGACTAGCGGGGGCTACGAGCAGTACTTC. This translates into CASSRTSGGYEQYF.

The table lists this clone with a few counts. The CDR3 ends on some other residue instead of the conserved phenylalanine or tryptophan, so this is likely a read error. J is TRBJ1-6 and V is TRBV6-1, with a tentative D call TRBD1 (6 bases). Looked up from germline, CDR1 is MNHNS and CDR2 is SASEGT. CDR3 size: 15 residues. The ends were cut back, 8 bases at V and 8 bases at J, with 19 bases in the middle. The CDR3 here is CASGGGGAIYSPLHL. The CDR3 DNA sequence: TGTGCCAGCGGAGGGGGAGGGGCGATATATTCACCCCTCCACCTT.

The chain is built from TRBV6-1 and TRBJ1-1; no definite D call. The germline CDR1 and CDR2 sequences are MNHNS and SASEGT. V gave up 4 bases and J gave up 7 bases, with 10 bases separating them. This CDR3 contains 12 residues. The CDR3, as DNA: TGTGCCAGCAGTGTTATATTGGTTGAAGCTTTCTTT. This gives the protein CASSVILVEAFF.

This clone appeared once. The chain joins TRBV7-2 to TRBJ1-6; D gene unclear. The germline V and J ends were trimmed by 3 bases and 7 bases, with 10 bases remaining between them. Germline-derived CDR1 and CDR2 are SGHTA and FQGNSA. This CDR3 region has 14 residues. CDR3 sequence: CASSLRSWNSPLHF. Here the CDR3 DNA reads TGTGCCAGCAGCTTGCGGTCCTGGAATTCACCCCTCCACTTT.

The chain employs TRBV6-5 and TRBJ1-5; 8 nucleotides agree with TRBD1. Germline CDR1 is MNHEY and CDR2 is SVGAGI. Unmatched junction bases numbered 8, after V lost 4 bases and J lost 6 bases. There are 15 residues in the CDR3. CDR3 protein: CASSSQTGAPQPQHF. Here the CDR3 DNA reads TGTGCCAGCAGTTCCCAGACAGGGGCGCCTCAGCCCCAGCATTTT.

This clone has a single count. Because it lacks the conserved phenylalanine or tryptophan at the end, this CDR3 is likely a read error. No DNA is shown, since the ends of the CDR3 on it are uncertain; the CDR3 is the one TCRdb lists. This rearrangement joins TRBV6-6 to TRBJ2-7; TRBD2, the table's D call, was not compared with the DNA. The CDR3 contains 13 residues when both ends are counted. Germline CDR1 and CDR2: MNHNY and SVGAGI (reference sequence). The CDR3 here is CASSYSTSGAMME.

The chain has TRBV5-1 and TRBJ2-7, with a weak D call TRBD1 (7 bases). V was pared by 4 bases and J by 0 bases, with 17 bases between. The CDR3 covers 16 residues. Germline V gene data show CDR1 as SGHRS and CDR2 as YFSETQ. This CDR3 reads CASSTEEGQSSYEQYF. The CDR3, as DNA: TGCGCCAGCAGCACGGAGGAGGGACAGAGCTCCTACGAGCAGTACTTC.

V gene TRBV5-4 combines with J gene TRBJ2-7; TRBD1 matches at 7 bases. This CDR3 is 12 amino acids long. Germline V CDR1 and CDR2: SGHNT, YYREEE (reference sequence). Trimming cost V 5 bases and J 4 bases; bases outside gene matches: 3. CDR3 protein: CASSLTGYEQYF. The CDR3 nucleotides read TGTGCCAGCAGTTTGACAGGGTACGAGCAGTACTTC.

The rearrangement joins TRBV6-4 to TRBJ1-6, with 8 bases matching TRBD1. There are 14 residues in the CDR3. The germline CDR1 and CDR2 sequences are MRHNA and SNTAGT. V was clipped by 5 bases and J by 10 bases; unmatched bases: 7. The CDR3 loop is CASSLYPGGSPLHF. In DNA form, the CDR3 reads TGTGCCAGCAGTTTATATCCAGGGGGCTCACCCCTCCACTTT.

This clone has a single count. The chain employs TRBV19 and TRBJ2-3; unclear D gene. The V end was cut by 5 bases, the J end by 1 base, with 10 bases between. This CDR3 spans 14 amino acids. CDR1 is LNHDA, CDR2 SQIVND, per germline (reference sequence). CDR3 sequence reads: CASSQSPGTDTQYF. CDR3 nucleotides: TGTGCCAGTAGTCAAAGTCCAGGCACAGATACGCAGTATTTT.